The 5 T cell receptor beta chains below come from one sample, sequenced in a study of T cells after yellow fever vaccination. Each CDR3 protein gets one entry after TCRdb re-called the 5' RACE reads with MiXCR. This table has around 320,000 distinct CDR3 sequences, about 4.5% appearing once. This material consisted of PBMCs, taken 15 days after the yellow fever booster vaccination. These receptors all come from a man younger than 30 who received the YFV17D yellow fever vaccine.

This clonotype was counted many times. This sequence joins TRBV20-1 and TRBJ2-2; the D is unclear. CDR1 and CDR2 from the germline V gene are DFQATT and SNEGSKA (reference sequence). V lost 1 base to trimming and J lost 2 bases, with 5 bases between them. The CDR3 contains 13 residues. The CDR3 sequence: CSARGGNTGELFF. CDR3 nucleotides: TGCAGTGCTAGAGGAGGCAACACCGGGGAGCTGTTTTTT.

This clonotype was detected only a few times. V is TRBV4-3 and J is TRBJ2-6; 7 nucleotides line up with TRBD2. From germline, CDR1 is LGHNA and CDR2 YSLEER. V trimming: 4 bases; J trimming: 2 bases; junction bases outside the gene matches: 2. The CDR3 extends over 15 amino acids. DNA of the CDR3: TGCGCCAGCAGCCCCCGGGGGGCTGGGGCCAACGTCCTGACTTTC. It encodes CASSPRGAGANVLTF.

The chain has TRBV7-9 and TRBJ1-2, with a possible D match to TRBD1 (5 bases). This CDR3 spans 16 amino acids. Per germline, CDR1 SEHNR and CDR2 FQNEAQ (reference sequence). Deletions cut 7 bases from V and 0 bases from J, with 18 bases between. CDR3 sequence: CASTPAGGPANYGYTF. CDR3 sequence (DNA): TGTGCCAGCACCCCGGCGGGGGGACCCGCTAACTATGGCTACACCTTC.

The chain is built from TRBV4-3 and TRBJ1-2; D is uncertain. Trimming removed 3 bases at V and 2 bases at J, with 13 bases between. The CDR3 length is 15 residues. Germline CDR1 LGHNA, CDR2 YSLEER. CDR3: CASSQAPGVNYGYTF. DNA of the CDR3: TGCGCCAGCAGCCAGGCGCCCGGGGTAAACTATGGCTACACCTTC.

The chain couples TRBV3-1 to TRBJ2-3, with 11 positions matching TRBD2. This CDR3 has 16 amino acids. Germline V gene sequence: CDR1 LGHDT, CDR2 YNNKEL (reference sequence). With V trimmed by 3 bases and J by 2 bases, 4 bases remained unmatched. The CDR3 coding sequence is TGTGCCAGCAGCCAGCCTAGCGGGGGGTACACAGATACGCAGTATTTT. The encoded protein is CASSQPSGGYTDTQYF.